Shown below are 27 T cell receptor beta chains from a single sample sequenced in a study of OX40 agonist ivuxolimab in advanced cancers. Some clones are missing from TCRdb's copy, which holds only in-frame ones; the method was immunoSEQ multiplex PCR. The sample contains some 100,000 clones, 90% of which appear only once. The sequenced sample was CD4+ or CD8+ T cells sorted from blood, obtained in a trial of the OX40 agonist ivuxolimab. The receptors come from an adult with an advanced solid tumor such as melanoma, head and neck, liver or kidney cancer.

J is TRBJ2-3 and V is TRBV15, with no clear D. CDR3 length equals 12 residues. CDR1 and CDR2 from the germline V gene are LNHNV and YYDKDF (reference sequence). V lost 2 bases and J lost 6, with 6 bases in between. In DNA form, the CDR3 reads TGTGCCACCAGCAGACCCCCGGATACGCAGTATTTT. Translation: CATSRPPDTQYF.

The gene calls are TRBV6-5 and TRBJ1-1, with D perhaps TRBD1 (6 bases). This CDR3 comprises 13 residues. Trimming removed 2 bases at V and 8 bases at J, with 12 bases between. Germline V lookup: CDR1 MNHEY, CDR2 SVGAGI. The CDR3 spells CASSYRRRGEAFF. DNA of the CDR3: TGTGCCAGCAGTTACCGTCGCAGGGGAGAAGCTTTCTTT.

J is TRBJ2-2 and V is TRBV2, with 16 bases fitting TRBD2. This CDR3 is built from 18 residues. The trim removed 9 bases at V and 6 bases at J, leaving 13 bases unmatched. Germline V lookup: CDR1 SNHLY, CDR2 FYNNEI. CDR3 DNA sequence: TGTGCCAGTCGCCTCGGGACTAGCGGGAGGGCCCGGTCCGGGGAGCTGTTTTTT. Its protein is CASRLGTSGRARSGELFF.

The DNA of the CDR3 is TGTGCCAGCAGTGAAGGAAGGGCAGGGACGTCACCCCTCCACTTT. Protein product: CASSEGRAGTSPLHF. The chain uses TRBV6-1 and TRBJ1-6; D may be TRBD1 (5 bases). CDR1 MNHNS and CDR2 SASEGT come from the germline V gene. This CDR3 spans 15 amino acids. The germline V and J ends were trimmed by 1 base and 10 bases, with 14 bases remaining between them.

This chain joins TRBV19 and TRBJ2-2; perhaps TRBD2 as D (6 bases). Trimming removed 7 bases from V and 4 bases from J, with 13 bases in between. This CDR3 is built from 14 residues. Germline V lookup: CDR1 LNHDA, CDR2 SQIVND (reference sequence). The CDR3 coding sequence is TGTGCCAGTATTCAAGCGGGCGGCACCGGGGAGCTGTTTTTT. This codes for CASIQAGGTGELFF.

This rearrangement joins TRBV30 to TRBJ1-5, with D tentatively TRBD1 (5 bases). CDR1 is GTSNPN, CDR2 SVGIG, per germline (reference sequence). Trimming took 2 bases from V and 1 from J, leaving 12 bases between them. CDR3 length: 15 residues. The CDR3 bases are TGTGCCTGGAGTCGGGGCCAAGGGAGCAATCAGCCCCAGCATTTT. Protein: CAWSRGQGSNQPQHF. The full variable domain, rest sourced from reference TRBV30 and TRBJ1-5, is SQTIHQWPATLVQPVGSPLSLECTVEGTSNPNLYWYRQAAGRGLQLLFYSVGIGQISSEVPQNLSASRPQDRQFILSSKKLLLSDSGFYLCAWSRGQGSNQPQHFGDGTRLSIL.

CDR3 amino acids: CASAVGGSSYNEQFF. The CDR3 nucleotides read TGTGCCAGCGCGGTGGGGGGGAGCTCCTACAATGAGCAGTTCTTC. The chain links TRBV19 to TRBJ2-1; 7 bases align to TRBD2. V lost 9 bases to trimming and J lost 0 bases; unmatched junction nucleotides: 8. The CDR3 contains 15 residues. Looked up from germline, CDR1 is LNHDA and CDR2 is SQIVND (reference sequence).

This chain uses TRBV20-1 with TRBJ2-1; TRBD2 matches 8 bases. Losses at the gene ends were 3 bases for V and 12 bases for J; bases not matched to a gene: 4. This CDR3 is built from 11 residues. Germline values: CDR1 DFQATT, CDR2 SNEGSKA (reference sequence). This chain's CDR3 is CSASELAAQFF. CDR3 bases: TGCAGTGCTAGTGAACTAGCGGCGCAGTTCTTC.

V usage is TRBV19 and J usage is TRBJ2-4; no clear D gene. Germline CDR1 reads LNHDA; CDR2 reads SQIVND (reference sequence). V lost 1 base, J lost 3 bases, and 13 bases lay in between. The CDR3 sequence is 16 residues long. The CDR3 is CASSIGAVTVKNIQYF. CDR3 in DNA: TGTGCCAGTAGTATAGGCGCGGTTACGGTCAAAAACATTCAGTACTTC.

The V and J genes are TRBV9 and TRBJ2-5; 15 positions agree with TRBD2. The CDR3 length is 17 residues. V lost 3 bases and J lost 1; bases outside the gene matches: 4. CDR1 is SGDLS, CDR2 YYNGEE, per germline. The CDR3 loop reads CASSGGTSGGTQETQYF. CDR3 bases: TGTGCCAGCAGCGGAGGGACTAGCGGGGGGACCCAAGAGACCCAGTACTTC. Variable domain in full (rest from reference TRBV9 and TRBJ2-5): DSGVTQTPKHLITATGQRVTLRCSPRSGDLSVYWYQQSLDQGLQFLIQYYNGEERAKGNILERFSAQQFPDLHSELNLSSLELGDSALYFCASSGGTSGGTQETQYFGPGTRLLVL.

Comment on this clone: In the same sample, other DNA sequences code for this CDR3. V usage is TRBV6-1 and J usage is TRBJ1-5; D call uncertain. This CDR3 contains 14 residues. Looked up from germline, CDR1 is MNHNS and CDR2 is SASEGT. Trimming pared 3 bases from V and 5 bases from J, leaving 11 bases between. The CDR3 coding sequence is TGTGCCAGCAGTGACGCCAGAAGGGATCAGCCCCAGCATTTT. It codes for CASSDARRDQPQHF.

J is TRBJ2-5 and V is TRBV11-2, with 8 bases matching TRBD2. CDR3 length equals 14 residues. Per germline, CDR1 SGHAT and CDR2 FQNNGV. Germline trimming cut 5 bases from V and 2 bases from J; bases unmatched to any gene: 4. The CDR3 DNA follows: TGTGCCAGCAGCACGGGACTAGATCAAGAGACCCAGTACTTC. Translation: CASSTGLDQETQYF.

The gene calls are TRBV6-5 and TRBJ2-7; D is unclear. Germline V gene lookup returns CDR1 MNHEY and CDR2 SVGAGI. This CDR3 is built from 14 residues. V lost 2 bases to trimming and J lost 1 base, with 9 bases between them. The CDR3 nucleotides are TGTGCCAGCAGTTACACGGCCAGATCCTACGAGCAGTACTTC. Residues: CASSYTARSYEQYF.

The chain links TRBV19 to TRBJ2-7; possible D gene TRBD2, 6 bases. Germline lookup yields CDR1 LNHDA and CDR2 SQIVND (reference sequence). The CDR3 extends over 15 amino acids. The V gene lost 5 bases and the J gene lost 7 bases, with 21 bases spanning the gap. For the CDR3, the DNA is TGTGCCAGTAGTCCCACCCCAGTCATGCGGGGAGAGCAGTACTTC. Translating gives CASSPTPVMRGEQYF.

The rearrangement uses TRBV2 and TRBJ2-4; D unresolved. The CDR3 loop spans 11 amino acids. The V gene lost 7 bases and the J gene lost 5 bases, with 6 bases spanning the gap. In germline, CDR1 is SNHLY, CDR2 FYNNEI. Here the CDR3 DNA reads TGTGCCAGCAATACAGAAAACATTCAGTACTTC. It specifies CASNTENIQYF. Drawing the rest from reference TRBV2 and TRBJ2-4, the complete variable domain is EPEVTQTPSHQVTQMGQEVILRCVPISNHLYFYWYRQILGQKVEFLVSFYNNEISEKSEIFDDQFSVERPDGSNFTLKIRSTKLEDSAMYFCASNTENIQYFGAGTRLSVL.

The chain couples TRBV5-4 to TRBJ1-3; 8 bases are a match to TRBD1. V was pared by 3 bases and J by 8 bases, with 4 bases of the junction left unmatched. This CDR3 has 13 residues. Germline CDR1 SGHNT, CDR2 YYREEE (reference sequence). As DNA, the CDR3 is TGTGCCAGCAGCTCGGACAGGGCGGACACCATATATTTT. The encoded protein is CASSSDRADTIYF.

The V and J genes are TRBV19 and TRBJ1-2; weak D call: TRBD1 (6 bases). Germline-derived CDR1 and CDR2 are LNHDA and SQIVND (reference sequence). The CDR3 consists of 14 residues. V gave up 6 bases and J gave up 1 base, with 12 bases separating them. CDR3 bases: TGTGCCAGTAGAAGACAGGCCGGTAACTATGGCTACACCTTC. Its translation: CASRRQAGNYGYTF.

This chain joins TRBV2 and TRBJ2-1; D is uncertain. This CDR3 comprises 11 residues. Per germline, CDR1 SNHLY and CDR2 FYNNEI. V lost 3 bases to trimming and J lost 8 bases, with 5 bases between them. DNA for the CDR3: TGTGCCAGCAGTGAGCGGTATGAGCAGTTCTTC. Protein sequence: CASSERYEQFF. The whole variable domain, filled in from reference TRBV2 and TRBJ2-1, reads EPEVTQTPSHQVTQMGQEVILRCVPISNHLYFYWYRQILGQKVEFLVSFYNNEISEKSEIFDDQFSVERPDGSNFTLKIRSTKLEDSAMYFCASSERYEQFFGPGTRLTVL.

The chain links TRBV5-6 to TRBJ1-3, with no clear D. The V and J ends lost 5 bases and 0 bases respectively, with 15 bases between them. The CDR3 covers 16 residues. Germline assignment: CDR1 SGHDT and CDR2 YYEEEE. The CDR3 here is CASSLGPVSSGNTIYF. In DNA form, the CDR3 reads TGTGCCAGCAGTCTAGGTCCGGTGAGCTCTGGAAACACCATATATTTT. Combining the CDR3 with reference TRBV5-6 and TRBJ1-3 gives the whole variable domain DAGVTQSPTHLIKTRGQQVTLRCSPKSGHDTVSWYQQALGQGPQFIFQYYEEEERQRGNFPDRFSGHQFPNYSSELNVNALLLGDSALYLCASSLGPVSSGNTIYFGEGSWLTVV.

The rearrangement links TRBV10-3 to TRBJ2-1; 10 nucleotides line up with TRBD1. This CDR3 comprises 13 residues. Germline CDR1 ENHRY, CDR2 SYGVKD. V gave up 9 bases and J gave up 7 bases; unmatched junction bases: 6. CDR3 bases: TGTGCCATGCGGGACAGGGGCAGGAATGAGCAGTTCTTC. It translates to CAMRDRGRNEQFF.

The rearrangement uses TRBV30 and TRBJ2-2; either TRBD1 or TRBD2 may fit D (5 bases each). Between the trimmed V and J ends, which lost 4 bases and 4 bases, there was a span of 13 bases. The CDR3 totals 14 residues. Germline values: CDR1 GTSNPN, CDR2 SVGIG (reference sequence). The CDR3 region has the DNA TGTGCCTGGAACTCCCGAGGGGTCACCGGGGAGCTGTTTTTT. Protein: CAWNSRGVTGELFF.

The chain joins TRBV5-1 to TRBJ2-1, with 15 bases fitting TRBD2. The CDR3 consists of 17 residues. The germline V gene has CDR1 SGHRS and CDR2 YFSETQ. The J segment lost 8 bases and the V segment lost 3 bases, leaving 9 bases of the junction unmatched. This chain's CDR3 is CASSWGLAGGVSDEQFF. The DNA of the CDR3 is TGCGCCAGCAGCTGGGGACTAGCGGGAGGTGTCAGTGATGAGCAGTTCTTC. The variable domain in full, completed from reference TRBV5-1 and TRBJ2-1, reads KAGVTQTPRYLIKTRGQQVTLSCSPISGHRSVSWYQQTPGQGLQFLFEYFSETQRNKGNFPGRFSGRQFSNSRSEMNVSTLELGDSALYLCASSWGLAGGVSDEQFFGPGTRLTVL.

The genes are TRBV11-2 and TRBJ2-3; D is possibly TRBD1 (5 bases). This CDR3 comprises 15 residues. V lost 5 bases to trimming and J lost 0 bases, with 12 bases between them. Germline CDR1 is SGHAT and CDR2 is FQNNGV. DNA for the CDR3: TGTGCCAGCAGCCCCTTAGGGGCTAGCACAGATACGCAGTATTTT. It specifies CASSPLGASTDTQYF.

The CDR3 reads CASSFSGRSANTGELFF. The CDR3 DNA is TGTGCCAGCAGTTTTAGCGGGAGGTCCGCGAACACCGGGGAGCTGTTTTTT. The rearrangement joins TRBV11-2 to TRBJ2-2, with 10 bases fitting TRBD2. V was pared by 6 bases and J by 0 bases, with 7 bases of the junction left unmatched. The CDR3 sequence is 17 residues long. Germline assignment: CDR1 SGHAT and CDR2 FQNNGV.

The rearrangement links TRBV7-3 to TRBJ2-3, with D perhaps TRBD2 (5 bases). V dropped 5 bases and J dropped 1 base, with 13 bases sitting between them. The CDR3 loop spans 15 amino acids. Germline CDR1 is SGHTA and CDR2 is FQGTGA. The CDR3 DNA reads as TGTGCCAGCAGCCCCGGGGTCGGGGGCACAGATACGCAGTATTTT. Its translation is CASSPGVGGTDTQYF. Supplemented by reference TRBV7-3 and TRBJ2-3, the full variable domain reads GAGVSQTPSNKVTEKGKYVELRCDPISGHTALYWYRQSLGQGPEFLIYFQGTGAADDSGLPNDRFFAVRPEGSVSTLKIQRTERGDSAVYLCASSPGVGGTDTQYFGPGTRLTVL.

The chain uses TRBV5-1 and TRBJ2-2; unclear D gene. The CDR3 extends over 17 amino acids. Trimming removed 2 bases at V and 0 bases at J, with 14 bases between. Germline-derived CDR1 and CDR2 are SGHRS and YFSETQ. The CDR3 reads CASSFGLGRANTGELFF. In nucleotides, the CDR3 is TGCGCCAGCAGCTTTGGGCTAGGACGGGCGAACACCGGGGAGCTGTTTTTT.

CDR3 amino acids: CASNPGRRSDGYTF. CDR3 DNA: TGTGCCAGCAATCCGGGGAGGAGATCGGACGGCTACACCTTC. The genes are TRBV6-1 and TRBJ1-2; D not certain. CDR1 is MNHNS, CDR2 SASEGT, per germline. V lost 7 bases and J lost 8, with 20 bases in between. This CDR3 region has 14 residues.